This record covers a single T cell receptor (beta chain). What it recognizes is unknown. This table comes from immunoSEQ multiplex PCR, and its TCRdb copy is limited to in-frame clones, with some not included. The table lists 120,000 or so clones, approximately 90% of them singletons. This sample is drawn from a study of cytomegalovirus exposure and HLA in healthy donors. Study-wide background: In a later analysis, the roughly 120 validation repertoires were reported to have used the same platform as the 600 to 700 first-cohort repertoires.

The donors were in the roughly 130-subject validation cohort, distinct from the 666-subject first cohort. Findings and limits, study-wide: Many donors shared some public TCRs, even though most TCR sequences were rare. TCR beta chains numbering under 200 were designated cytomegalovirus-associated.

This CDR3 spans 11 amino acids. With 1 base removed from V and 11 bases from J, the gap between germline ends came to 8 bases. Per germline, CDR1 MGHRA and CDR2 YSYEKL. The chain couples TRBV4-1 to TRBJ1-1, with D tentatively TRBD1 (6 bases). Sequenced: PBMCs. This TCR derives from a woman aged 25 to 39 in good health and CMV-seropositive. CDR3 protein: CASSQAGEAFF. CDR3 DNA: TGCGCCAGCAGCCAAGCAGGGGAGGCTTTCTTT.